This paragraph covers one TCR beta chain sequence. Its specificity is not known. PCR was performed using 60 Vbeta and 13 Jbeta primers. The method was immunoSEQ multiplex PCR; TCRdb's version includes in-frame clones alone and lacks a portion of them. In the table there are under 250,000 clones, about 80% of which are singletons. The sample originates from a study of cytomegalovirus exposure and HLA in healthy donors. Germline values: CDR1 SGHDT, CDR2 YYEEEE. The CDR3 sequence is 16 residues long. With 0 bases clipped from V and 3 bases from J, the junction kept 7 bases outside the gene matches. Overall study results and limits: The authors later linked a missense DCLRE1C variant to TCR beta V- and J-gene trimming. It was likely that a cluster of highly shared sequence variants was a sequencing artifact. With further analysis later on, most CMV-associated TCR beta chains appeared HLA-restricted.

The V call is TRBV5-6, the J call TRBJ2-5; 8 nucleotides agree with TRBD2. This clonotype was sampled from a woman aged 30 to 39 in good health and CMV-seropositive. Sequencing was carried out using PBMCs. The CDR3 loop is CASSLGAGEGKETQYF. CDR3 DNA: TGTGCCAGCAGCTTGGGAGCGGGAGAGGGTAAAGAGACCCAGTACTTC.